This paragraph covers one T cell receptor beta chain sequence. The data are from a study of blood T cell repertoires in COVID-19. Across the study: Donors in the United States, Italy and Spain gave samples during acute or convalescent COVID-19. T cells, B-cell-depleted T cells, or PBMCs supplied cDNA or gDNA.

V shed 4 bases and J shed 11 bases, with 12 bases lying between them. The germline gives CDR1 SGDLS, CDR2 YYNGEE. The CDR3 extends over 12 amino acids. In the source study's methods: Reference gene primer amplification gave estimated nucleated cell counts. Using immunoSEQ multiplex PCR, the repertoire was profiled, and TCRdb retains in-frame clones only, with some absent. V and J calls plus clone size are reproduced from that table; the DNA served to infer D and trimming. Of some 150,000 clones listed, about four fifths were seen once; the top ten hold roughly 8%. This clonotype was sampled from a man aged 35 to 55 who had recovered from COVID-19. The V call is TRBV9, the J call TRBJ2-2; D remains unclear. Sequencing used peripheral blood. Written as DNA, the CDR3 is TGTGCCAGCAGCTACAACCGTCGTGAGCTGTTTTTT. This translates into CASSYNRRELFF. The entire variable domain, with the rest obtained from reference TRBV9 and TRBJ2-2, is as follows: DSGVTQTPKHLITATGQRVTLRCSPRSGDLSVYWYQQSLDQGLQFLIQYYNGEERAKGNILERFSAQQFPDLHSELNLSSLELGDSALYFCASSYNRRELFFGEGSRLTVL.